Below are 27 T cell receptor beta chains sequenced from a single sample in a study of T-cell memory formation after mild COVID-19. TCRdb reprocessed the 5' RACE reads via MiXCR and lists one record per CDR3 protein. The sample contains roughly 13,000 distinct CDR3 sequences, roughly 20% of which appear only once. Sequenced: PBMCs or a T cell subset sorted from them (not recorded which). These receptors were obtained from an adult woman who had mild COVID-19 (a few samples of this study predate the infection). Cell type and time point are not known.

This clonotype has a count of ten or more. The V gene is TRBV7-3, the J gene TRBJ2-7; D tentatively reads TRBD1 or TRBD2 (5 bases each). This CDR3 contains 13 residues. Trimming removed 4 bases at V and 2 bases at J, with 9 bases between. Germline V CDR1 and CDR2: SGHTA, FQGTGA. CDR3 in DNA: TGTGCCAGCAGCTCGGGGACGACCTACGAGCAGTACTTC. Residues: CASSSGTTYEQYF.

The sample holds many counts of this clonotype. The chain has TRBV3-1 and TRBJ1-5; 7 nucleotides align to TRBD1. The germline gives CDR1 LGHDT, CDR2 YNNKEL (reference sequence). CDR3 size: 15 residues. V shed 4 bases and J 0 bases; nucleotides not matched to a gene: 3. In DNA form, the CDR3 reads TGTGCCAGCAGCCCGACAGGGTATAGCAATCAGCCCCAGCATTTT. Protein product: CASSPTGYSNQPQHF.

This clonotype is medium-sized in the sample. The chain has TRBV6-6 and TRBJ2-1; 15 positions match TRBD2. CDR1 MNHNY and CDR2 SVGAGI come from the germline V gene (reference sequence). There are 20 residues in the CDR3. With V trimmed by 2 bases and J by 0 bases, 8 bases remained unmatched. The CDR3 loop reads CASSYPGLAGGLYSYNEQFF. The DNA of the CDR3 is TGTGCCAGCAGTTACCCGGGACTAGCGGGGGGATTATACTCCTACAATGAGCAGTTCTTC.

The table lists this clonotype with many counts. In DNA form, the CDR3 reads TGTGCCAGCAGCTTAGGGGCGGGGTCGACCTACGAGCAGTACTTC. Amino acid sequence: CASSLGAGSTYEQYF. The chain has TRBV7-6 and TRBJ2-7; D is perhaps TRBD2 (6 bases). Germline V CDR1 and CDR2: SGHVS, FNYEAQ. CDR3 length: 15 residues. V dropped 1 base and J dropped 2 bases, with 12 bases sitting between them.

The sample holds many counts of this clonotype. J is TRBJ2-1 and V is TRBV5-1; 9 nucleotides line up with TRBD2. Per the germline V gene, CDR1 is SGHRS and CDR2 is YFSETQ. With V trimmed by 2 bases and J by 4 bases, 4 bases remained unmatched. This CDR3 comprises 15 residues. DNA for the CDR3: TGCGCCAGCAGCTTTAGCGGGAGTAGATACAATGAGCAGTTCTTC. It translates to CASSFSGSRYNEQFF.

The rearrangement joins TRBV27 to TRBJ2-3; 11 bases fit TRBD2. Germline CDR1 MNHEY, CDR2 SMNVEV (reference sequence). The J segment lost 8 bases and the V segment lost 5 bases, leaving 15 bases of the junction unmatched. The CDR3 is 17 residues long. The CDR3 loop is CASSPERLAGRVVTQYF. For the CDR3, the DNA is TGTGCCAGCAGTCCTGAACGACTAGCGGGGCGGGTCGTTACGCAGTATTTT.

This clonotype was counted many times. The chain uses TRBV5-1 and TRBJ2-3, with 8 bases matching TRBD2. Germline CDR1 and CDR2: SGHRS and YFSETQ. V shed 4 bases, J shed 6 bases, and the junction held 13 bases outside the gene matches. This CDR3 has 16 amino acids. The DNA of the CDR3 is TGCGCCAGCAGCCCAAGCACAGCGGGGGTTAAGGATACGCAGTATTTT. Amino acid sequence: CASSPSTAGVKDTQYF.

This clonotype was detected many times. The chain couples TRBV19 to TRBJ2-1; D may be TRBD2 (6 bases). Trimming shortened V by 3 bases and J by 10 bases, and 10 bases separated the two germline ends. This CDR3 region has 12 residues. Looked up from germline, CDR1 is LNHDA and CDR2 is SQIVND (reference sequence). The DNA of the CDR3 is TGTGCCAGTAGTATCGGAGGGTTCGAGCAGTTCTTC. This translates into CASSIGGFEQFF.

This clonotype appeared many times. The chain uses TRBV6-2 or TRBV6-3 and TRBJ2-6, with D hard to call. The CDR3 consists of 14 residues. Germline CDR1 is MNHEY and CDR2 is SVGEGT. The V gene lost 8 bases and the J gene lost 0 bases, with 8 bases spanning the gap. CDR3 sequence (DNA): TGTGCCAGCCTAACCCTCTCTGGGGCCAACGTCCTGACTTTC. This sequence encodes CASLTLSGANVLTF.

Only a few counts were recorded for this clonotype. The rearrangement links TRBV7-3 to TRBJ2-3; 7 positions match TRBD1. With V trimmed by 5 bases and J by 3 bases, 5 bases remained unmatched. This CDR3 region has 14 residues. The V gene's germline CDR1 is SGHTA and CDR2 FQGTGA. CDR3 region: CASSGDSQTDTQYF. In nucleotides, the CDR3 is TGTGCCAGCAGCGGGGACAGTCAAACAGATACGCAGTATTTT.

This clonotype was detected ten times or more. This chain links TRBV7-9 with TRBJ1-4; D is unresolved. V shed 8 bases and J shed 3 bases, with 13 bases lying between them. Germline CDR1 reads SEHNR; CDR2 reads FQNEAQ (reference sequence). This CDR3 contains 14 residues. The CDR3 nucleotides read TGTGCCAGCGGAAAGGGAAAGTCTAATGAAAAACTGTTTTTT. The encoded protein is CASGKGKSNEKLFF.

V is TRBV6-2 or TRBV6-3 and J is TRBJ2-1, with no clear D. From germline, CDR1 is MNHEY and CDR2 SVGEGT. The CDR3 totals 14 residues. Trimming left V 0 bases short and J 0 bases short, with 3 bases between. The CDR3 bases are TGTGCCAGCAGTTACTCGAGCTCCTACAATGAGCAGTTCTTC. Its translation: CASSYSSSYNEQFF.

This clonotype was recorded many times. The chain carries TRBV12-5 and TRBJ2-7; D gene unclear. The germline CDR1 and CDR2 sequences are LGHNT and FRNRAP. There are 15 residues in the CDR3. The V end lost 5 bases, the J end lost 0 bases, and 14 bases lay between the germline ends. The chain's CDR3 is CASGPPQSGSYEQYF. The CDR3 nucleotides are TGTGCTAGTGGTCCCCCCCAGTCTGGCTCCTACGAGCAGTACTTC.

By share of the sample, this clonotype is medium-sized. This chain uses TRBV10-3 with TRBJ2-5, with 8 bases matching TRBD2. The CDR3 covers 16 residues. V was pared by 10 bases and J by 4 bases, with 17 bases of the junction left unmatched. The germline V gene encodes CDR1 ENHRY and CDR2 SYGVKD. The CDR3 loop reads CATVGGVAGTGETQYF. In DNA, the CDR3 is TGTGCCACCGTAGGTGGGGTAGCGGGAACCGGAGAGACCCAGTACTTC.

V is TRBV7-7 and J is TRBJ2-5, with a weak D call TRBD2 (5 bases). The CDR3 is 13 residues long. Looked up from germline, CDR1 is SSHAT and CDR2 is FNYEAQ (reference sequence). Trimming pared 4 bases from V and 0 bases from J, leaving 6 bases between. This CDR3 reads CASSSDYQETQYF. The CDR3 coding sequence is TGTGCCAGCAGCTCGGACTACCAAGAGACCCAGTACTTC. The entire variable domain, with the rest obtained from reference TRBV7-7 and TRBJ2-5, is as follows: GAGVSQSPRYKVTKRGQDVTLRCDPISSHATLYWYQQALGQGPEFLTYFNYEAQPDKSGLPSDRFSAERPEGSISTLTIQRTEQRDSAMYRCASSSDYQETQYFGPGTRLLVL.

By its share, this clonotype is medium-sized (0.01 to 0.1%). The V and J genes are TRBV6-5 and TRBJ2-6; D call uncertain. CDR1 and CDR2 from the germline V gene are MNHEY and SVGAGI. The CDR3 covers 13 residues. V lost 6 bases to trimming and J lost 5 bases, with 8 bases between them. The CDR3 DNA follows: TGTGCCAGCAGCATGCTCAGGGCCAACGTCCTGACTTTC. Amino acids: CASSMLRANVLTF.

This clonotype occurred many times. The gene calls are TRBV9 and TRBJ1-2, with 10 bases identical to TRBD1. Germline values: CDR1 SGDLS, CDR2 YYNGEE. This CDR3 has 13 amino acids. The junction had 5 bases not matched to a gene; V was cut back by 5 bases and J by 7 bases. The CDR3 coding sequence is TGTGCCAGCAGAGGGGACAGGGGCAGTGGCTACACCTTC. Translated, it gives CASRGDRGSGYTF.

The J gene is TRBJ2-7, the V gene TRBV7-2; TRBD1 agrees at 8 bases. Trimming cost V 0 bases and J 6 bases; bases outside gene matches: 7. This CDR3 contains 15 residues. CDR1 SGHTA and CDR2 FQGNSA come from the germline V gene. Written as DNA, the CDR3 is TGTGCCAGCAGCTTAGCGCAGCGGACAGGGTTCGAGCAGTACTTC. Amino acids: CASSLAQRTGFEQYF.

This clonotype was observed many times. This chain connects TRBV3-1 to TRBJ2-4, with 8 bases identical to TRBD2. J lost 6 bases, V lost 4 bases, and 11 bases had no gene match. The CDR3 length is 16 residues. The V gene's germline CDR1 is LGHDT and CDR2 YNNKEL (reference sequence). CDR3 amino acids: CASSLSGGHTGNIQYF. The CDR3 coding sequence is TGTGCCAGCAGCCTAAGCGGGGGTCATACGGGAAACATTCAGTACTTC.

The chain links TRBV10-3 to TRBJ2-7; D is ambiguous. Germline CDR1 reads ENHRY; CDR2 reads SYGVKD. The CDR3 extends over 12 amino acids. V was pared by 2 bases and J by 4 bases, with 6 bases between. The CDR3 protein is CAISEVLYEQYF. The CDR3 DNA sequence: TGTGCCATCAGTGAGGTCCTGTACGAGCAGTACTTC.

In this sample, this clonotype turned up many times. The chain recombines TRBV4-1 with TRBJ2-1; tentatively, D is TRBD2 (5 bases). Germline CDR1 is MGHRA and CDR2 is YSYEKL. This CDR3 spans 17 amino acids. V was cut by 1 base and J by 5 bases, with 18 bases left in between. The CDR3 sequence: CASSQGLDFPLDNEQFF. DNA for the CDR3: TGCGCCAGCAGCCAAGGATTGGACTTTCCCCTGGACAATGAGCAGTTCTTC.

This clonotype was found many times. The chain carries TRBV5-1 and TRBJ2-7; 12 bases are a match to TRBD2. The germline V gene has CDR1 SGHRS and CDR2 YFSETQ. J was trimmed by 4 bases and V by 3 bases; bases with no gene match: 2. This CDR3 is built from 14 residues. As DNA, the CDR3 is TGCGCCAGCAGCTCCGGGACTAGCGGGTACGAGCAGTACTTC. Protein sequence: CASSSGTSGYEQYF.

By sample share, this clonotype is medium-sized (0.01 to 0.1%). CDR3: CASSSDRGGYEQYF. The CDR3 DNA reads as TGCGCCAGCAGCTCGGACCGCGGGGGCTACGAGCAGTACTTC. This chain connects TRBV5-1 to TRBJ2-7, with 7 nucleotides matching TRBD2. Unmatched junction bases numbered 6, after V lost 3 bases and J lost 3 bases. The V gene's germline CDR1 is SGHRS and CDR2 YFSETQ. The length of the CDR3 is 14 residues.

This clonotype was counted ten times or more. The rearrangement joins TRBV7-8 to TRBJ2-5; D remains ambiguous. Trimming removed 3 bases at V and 1 base at J, with 6 bases between. Germline V gene sequence: CDR1 SGHVS, CDR2 FQNEAQ. The CDR3 consists of 13 residues. The CDR3 protein is CASSFGSQETQYF. CDR3 coding DNA: TGTGCCAGCAGCTTTGGGTCCCAAGAGACCCAGTACTTC.

This chain joins TRBV24-1 and TRBJ2-5, with D possibly matching TRBD1 (5 bases). In germline, CDR1 is KGHDR, CDR2 SFDVKD. The CDR3 length is 11 residues. V was cut by 9 bases and J by 5 bases, with 9 bases left in between. CDR3: CATRAGETQYF. CDR3 nucleotides: TGTGCCACCCGCGCAGGGGAGACCCAGTACTTC.

This clonotype was picked up one time. V is TRBV12-5 and J is TRBJ2-3, with D hard to call. This CDR3 contains 17 residues. V lost 6 bases and J 0 bases, leaving 19 bases between the germline ends. Germline V gives CDR1 LGHNT, CDR2 FRNRAP. The CDR3 sequence is CASGKPSTIPSTDTQYF. The CDR3 bases are TGTGCTAGTGGCAAACCCTCCACCATCCCGAGCACAGATACGCAGTATTTT.

In its sample, this clonotype ranks as medium-sized. The chain has TRBV9 and TRBJ2-1; D is unresolved. The CDR3 runs 14 residues. The germline V and J ends were trimmed by 1 base and 4 bases, with 9 bases remaining between them. Per the germline V gene, CDR1 is SGDLS and CDR2 is YYNGEE. Written as DNA, the CDR3 is TGTGCCAGCAGCGTACGGGCGGATTACAATGAGCAGTTCTTC. Protein sequence: CASSVRADYNEQFF.